This T cell receptor (beta chain) came from a study of Siglec-9 on CD8 T cells in melanoma (dated by TCRdb to between 2018 and 2020). Study-wide context: Siglec-9 expression on CD8+ T cells and the role of Siglec-9 in regulating T cells in the melanoma tumor microenvironment were investigated in the study.

With regard to this clone: Its antigen is currently not known. Base qualities are not at hand, and no much larger clone is one base apart.

The investigation overall reported the following: Siglec-9 was reported to mark and regulate an effector memory CD8+ T-cell subset that appeared to accumulate within melanoma tumors.

The method was the immunoSEQ multiplex PCR assay. The table comes from immuneACCESS by way of TCRdb, which keeps in-frame sequences with V and J called. Part of the clones is missing from these tables; in studies checked, under half for an unresolved V gene and the rest for unknown reasons. The table for this sample lists some 39,000 clones; around 81% of them were counted only once. Clones ranked in the top ten supply approximately 1.8% of the sample. Looking up the germline V gene yields CDR1 SQVTM and CDR2 ANQGSEA. The CDR3 goes from the cysteine to the phenylalanine over 14 residues. The DNA shown is the 42-base CDR3, in frame from base 1. V loses 2 bases at its end and J loses 4 bases; junction bases beyond the gene matches: 7.

The V and J genes are TRBV29-1 and TRBJ1-2, and 7 junctional nucleotides match TRBD1. The clonotype was recovered from a human donor in good health. Sequenced sample: Siglec-9- CD8+ T cells sorted from blood. Sample cell subset or site, as interpreted from the label and publication: CD8 T cells lacking Siglec-9. The CDR3 region reads CSVELAGGAYGYTF. In nucleotide form, the sequence is TGCAGCGTTGAACTGGCAGGGGGGGCCTATGGCTACACCTTC.